These 29 T cell receptor beta chains originate from one sample sequenced in a study of monozygotic twins with inflammatory bowel disease. TCRdb reprocessed the 5' RACE reads, with one entry per CDR3 protein and no DNA. Recorded here are about 210,000 distinct CDR3 sequences; the top ten clones represent approximately 7.7%. The sample was blood. These receptor sequences come from a human donor with ulcerative colitis or Crohn's disease, or a healthy co-twin of an affected twin (not recorded which).

The chain combines TRBV4-2 with TRBJ1-6. The CDR3 contains 16 residues. Looked up from germline, CDR1 is LGHNA and CDR2 is YNFKEQ. CDR3 protein: CASSQDQNSANSPLHF.

This chain links TRBV9 with TRBJ2-1; TCRdb returns TRBD2, unconfirmable since there is no DNA. Germline V lookup: CDR1 SGDLS, CDR2 YYNGEE. CDR3 size: 14 residues. Here the CDR3 reads CASSVEGQYNEQFF.

This chain links TRBV3-1 with TRBJ2-3; as DNA is missing, the TRBD2 call by TCRdb cannot be tested. The CDR3 sequence is 15 residues long. The germline V gene encodes CDR1 LGHDT and CDR2 YNNKEL (reference sequence). Here the CDR3 reads CASSQASGPTDTQYF.

This chain joins TRBV15 and TRBJ1-5; the TRBD1 assignment by TCRdb is unverifiable without DNA. The CDR3 has 16 residues. Germline loops: CDR1 LNHNV, CDR2 YYDKDF (reference sequence). CDR3 sequence: CATSTLRMDRPWPQHF. The full variable domain, completed using reference TRBV15 and TRBJ1-5, is DAMVIQNPRYQVTQFGKPVTLSCSQTLNHNVMYWYQQKSSQAPKLLFHYYDKDFNNEADTPDNFQSRRPNTSFCFLDIRSPGLGDTAMYLCATSTLRMDRPWPQHFGDGTRLSIL.

This chain joins TRBV5-1 and TRBJ2-7; TCRdb calls TRBD1, which cannot be checked without DNA. Germline V gene lookup returns CDR1 SGHRS and CDR2 YFSETQ. The CDR3 extends over 15 amino acids. This CDR3 reads CASSLGQGLSYEQYF.

This sequence joins TRBV5-1 and TRBJ2-5; TCRdb gives TRBD1 as the D gene, but with no DNA this cannot be confirmed. The CDR3 loop spans 14 amino acids. Germline V CDR1 and CDR2: SGHRS, YFSETQ. The CDR3 sequence: CASSFTGAGETQYF.

CDR3 sequence reads: CASSFIYREGTEAFF. The chain links TRBV12-3 or TRBV12-4 to TRBJ1-1. This CDR3 contains 15 residues.

CDR3 amino acids: CASLGQLNSPLHF. The chain couples TRBV7-2 to TRBJ1-6; the D call from TCRdb, TRBD1, cannot be confirmed without DNA. Germline-derived CDR1 and CDR2 are SGHTA and FQGNSA. This CDR3 comprises 13 residues.

The chain has TRBV4-1 and TRBJ1-5. CDR1 is MGHRA and CDR2 is YSYEKL in the germline V gene. The CDR3 contains 16 residues. CDR3 protein: CASSQPREAPDQPQHF.

The chain links TRBV20-1 to TRBJ2-5; TCRdb's assignment of TRBD1 cannot be checked, as there is no DNA. The CDR3 sequence is 11 residues long. Germline V lookup: CDR1 DFQATT, CDR2 SNEGSKA (reference sequence). CDR3 loop: CSASQGETQYF.

The chain combines TRBV12-3 or TRBV12-4 with TRBJ2-1. The CDR3 covers 11 residues. CDR3: CASSTWHEQFF.

The genes are TRBV20-1 and TRBJ2-7. The length of the CDR3 is 14 residues. Germline V gives CDR1 DFQATT, CDR2 SNEGSKA (reference sequence). CDR3 amino acids: CSARGPAHSYEQYF.

This rearrangement joins TRBV15 to TRBJ1-5. The germline gives CDR1 LNHNV, CDR2 YYDKDF (reference sequence). This CDR3 region has 16 residues. The CDR3 reads CATSRQDGYSNQPQHF.

The chain is built from TRBV5-1 and TRBJ1-4; TCRdb indicates TRBD1, and absent DNA this call remains unverified. Per germline, CDR1 SGHRS and CDR2 YFSETQ. The CDR3 contains 15 residues. The CDR3: CASSPEGGPNEKLFF. Using reference TRBV5-1 and TRBJ1-4 for the parts outside the CDR3, the full variable domain is KAGVTQTPRYLIKTRGQQVTLSCSPISGHRSVSWYQQTPGQGLQFLFEYFSETQRNKGNFPGRFSGRQFSNSRSEMNVSTLELGDSALYLCASSPEGGPNEKLFFGSGTQLSVL.

The chain couples TRBV6-2 or TRBV6-3 to TRBJ2-3. The CDR3 totals 15 residues. The V gene's germline CDR1 is MNHEY and CDR2 SVGEGT. The CDR3 loop is CASSYLVASGDTQYF.

The chain couples TRBV15 to TRBJ2-1; TCRdb calls TRBD2, which cannot be checked without DNA. The CDR3 is 16 residues long. The V gene's germline CDR1 is LNHNV and CDR2 YYDKDF (reference sequence). The CDR3 loop reads CATSRARGTTYNEQFF.

The V and J genes are TRBV18 and TRBJ1-1; TCRdb outputs TRBD1, but without DNA this stays unchecked. The germline CDR1 and CDR2 sequences are KGHSH and LQKENI. There are 14 residues in the CDR3. The CDR3 loop is CASSPGGKDAEAFF.

The chain couples TRBV12-5 to TRBJ2-1; TCRdb returns TRBD1, unconfirmable since there is no DNA. Germline CDR1 and CDR2: LGHNT and FRNRAP. The CDR3 covers 13 residues. The CDR3 loop is CASGLVERGEQFF.

The chain combines TRBV27 with TRBJ1-1; TCRdb's D call, TRBD1, is unchecked because there is no DNA. CDR3 length: 14 residues. The germline V gene has CDR1 MNHEY and CDR2 SMNVEV (reference sequence). The CDR3 loop is CASRRQGPSTEAFF.

The rearrangement uses TRBV12-3 or TRBV12-4 and TRBJ2-1. There are 14 residues in the CDR3. Here the CDR3 reads CASSLGWLGNEQFF.

V usage is TRBV5-4 and J usage is TRBJ2-1; TCRdb selects TRBD2, and the lack of DNA leaves this call unchecked. Germline CDR1 reads SGHNT; CDR2 reads YYREEE (reference sequence). This CDR3 spans 17 amino acids. Here the CDR3 reads CASSLGSRTSGYNEQFF.

The V call is TRBV7-9, the J call TRBJ2-1; TCRdb reports TRBD2, a call that lacks DNA to check it against. This CDR3 is built from 15 residues. Looked up from germline, CDR1 is SEHNR and CDR2 is FQNEAQ (reference sequence). The CDR3 loop reads CASSFAGHEGNEQFF.

The chain carries TRBV2 and TRBJ2-1; TCRdb lists TRBD1, though no DNA is available to test this call. The germline V gene has CDR1 SNHLY and CDR2 FYNNEI. CDR3 length equals 13 residues. CDR3 sequence: CASRATGGGEQFF.

The rearrangement links TRBV7-2 to TRBJ1-5; the TCRdb call, TRBD1, lacks DNA for checking. CDR1 and CDR2 from the germline V gene are SGHTA and FQGNSA. The CDR3 totals 14 residues. The CDR3 sequence is CASSSQGVNQPQHF.

The chain has TRBV7-8 and TRBJ2-5; TCRdb reports TRBD2, a call that lacks DNA to check it against. CDR1 is SGHVS, CDR2 FQNEAQ, per germline. This CDR3 has 16 amino acids. The CDR3 sequence: CASSLAPVSGSETQYF.

CDR3 in amino acids: CASSTQGSSGGQYF. This chain connects TRBV6-1 to TRBJ2-7; TCRdb outputs TRBD1, but without DNA this stays unchecked. Germline CDR1 is MNHNS and CDR2 is SASEGT. The CDR3 loop spans 14 amino acids.

The chain employs TRBV7-2 and TRBJ2-3; TCRdb indicates TRBD1, and absent DNA this call remains unverified. This CDR3 comprises 15 residues. CDR1 is SGHTA and CDR2 is FQGNSA in the germline V gene. Here the CDR3 reads CASSLGGQGSDTQYF.

CDR3 in amino acids: CASSFDRGTGELFF. The rearrangement joins TRBV5-1 to TRBJ2-2; TCRdb lists TRBD1, though no DNA is available to test this call. The CDR3 contains 14 residues. The germline V gene has CDR1 SGHRS and CDR2 YFSETQ.

This chain links TRBV7-9 with TRBJ1-2. The CDR3 totals 13 residues. CDR1 and CDR2 (germline): SEHNR, FQNEAQ (reference sequence). The CDR3 region is CASSSMDEEGYTF.